The 7 T cell receptor beta chains presented below share a single source sample, sequenced in a study of T cell responses to AZD1222 COVID-19 vaccine. Profiled with immunoSEQ multiplex PCR; TCRdb holds only in-frame clones, not every one. The sample has some 81,000 clones, approximately 83% seen once. The sequencing here drew on peripheral blood, taken 28 days after the second AZD1222 dose. These receptors were collected from an adult who received the AZD1222 COVID-19 vaccine.

Only one count was recorded for this clone. CDR3 sequence (DNA): TGTGCCAGCAGTTTAGGGGTCACTGAAGCTTTCTTT. Residues: CASSLGVTEAFF. This sequence joins TRBV28 and TRBJ1-1; D not certain. Trimming took 2 bases from V and 4 from J, leaving 5 bases between them. The CDR3 runs 12 residues. The germline gives CDR1 MDHEN, CDR2 SYDVKM.

This rearrangement joins TRBV19 to TRBJ1-3, with a tentative D call TRBD1 (5 bases). The CDR3 contains 12 residues. Germline CDR1 reads LNHDA; CDR2 reads SQIVND (reference sequence). Trimming pared 6 bases from V and 4 bases from J, leaving 7 bases between. The chain's CDR3 is CASRGLGNTIYF. The CDR3 DNA follows: TGTGCCAGTAGGGGACTAGGAAACACCATATATTTT.

A single count supports this clone. This chain joins TRBV3-1 (or the pseudogene TRBV3-2) and TRBJ1-1, with unresolved D. Germline assignment: CDR1 LGHDT and CDR2 YNNKEL (reference sequence). This CDR3 is built from 13 residues. The V end lost 3 bases, the J end lost 4 bases, and 9 bases lay between the germline ends. DNA for the CDR3: TGTGCCAGCAGCCAGTCAGGAAGCACTGAAGCTTTCTTT. Its translation: CASSQSGSTEAFF.

This chain links TRBV4-1 with TRBJ1-3; D is undetermined. This CDR3 contains 16 residues. Germline V gives CDR1 MGHRA, CDR2 YSYEKL. Trimming pared 0 bases from V and 0 bases from J, leaving 9 bases between. The CDR3 is CASSQEYSSSGNTIYF. CDR3 nucleotide sequence: TGCGCCAGCAGCCAAGAATACTCGAGCTCTGGAAACACCATATATTTT.

This clone was seen a handful of times. The gene calls are TRBV30 and TRBJ1-4, with 7 bases lining up with TRBD1. Germline lookup yields CDR1 GTSNPN and CDR2 SVGIG (reference sequence). V lost 3 bases and J lost 3; bases outside the gene matches: 4. This CDR3 is built from 14 residues. CDR3 protein: CAWSPTGPNEKLFF. The CDR3 nucleotides are TGTGCCTGGAGCCCGACAGGGCCTAATGAAAAACTGTTTTTT.

The chain uses TRBV5-1 and TRBJ2-7; the D is unclear. This CDR3 is 14 amino acids long. Germline V CDR1 and CDR2: SGHRS, YFSETQ. Trimming shortened V by 0 bases and J by 2 bases, and 9 bases separated the two germline ends. DNA of the CDR3: TGCGCCAGCAGCTTGGCCGGTAAAACCTACGAGCAGTACTTC. Translating it yields CASSLAGKTYEQYF.

In nucleotides, the CDR3 is TGTGCCAGCAGCCCAGACGGCCATGAGCAGTTCTTC. Its protein is CASSPDGHEQFF. The chain carries TRBV11-3 and TRBJ2-1; no definite D call. Germline CDR1 reads SGHNT; CDR2 reads YENEEA. This CDR3 contains 12 residues. The germline V and J ends were trimmed by 5 bases and 8 bases, with 10 bases remaining between them.